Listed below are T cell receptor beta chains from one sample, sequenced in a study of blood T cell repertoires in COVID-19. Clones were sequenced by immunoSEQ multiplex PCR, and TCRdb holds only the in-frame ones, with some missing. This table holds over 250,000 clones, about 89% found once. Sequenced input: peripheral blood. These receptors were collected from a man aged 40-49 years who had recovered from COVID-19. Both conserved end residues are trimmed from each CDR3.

CDR3: ASSPGLAGGNEQF; V: TRBV3-1/TRBV3-2; J: TRBJ2-1
CDR3: ASSLGSFEGETQY; V: TRBV11-3; J: TRBJ2-5
CDR3: AIKGRGGPNEQF; V: TRBV5-4; J: TRBJ2-1
CDR3: ATSSSRADGYT; V: TRBV15; J: TRBJ1-2
CDR3: ASSPSGSSGNTIY; V: TRBV7-3; J: TRBJ1-3
CDR3: ASSETTGRRGTEAF; V: TRBV7-9; J: TRBJ1-1
CDR3: ASSYLVNEQF; V: TRBV6-2/TRBV6-3; J: TRBJ2-1
CDR3: ASSKIAGARTEAF; V: TRBV19; J: TRBJ1-1
CDR3: ASSLSSGETQY; V: TRBV4-3; J: TRBJ2-5
CDR3: ASSQDSRVTSTDTQY; V: TRBV3-1/TRBV3-2; J: TRBJ2-3
CDR3: ASSVSGWTQYGYT; V: TRBV7-9; J: TRBJ1-2
CDR3: ASSIGQMNTEAF; V: TRBV5-4; J: TRBJ1-1
CDR3: ASSFQAMNTEAF; V: TRBV5-5; J: TRBJ1-1
CDR3: AVEDSTSYEQY; V: TRBV7-2; J: TRBJ2-7
CDR3: ASIAQDRSTDTQY; V: TRBV19; J: TRBJ2-3
CDR3: ASSERTSIAEQY; V: TRBV2; J: TRBJ2-7
CDR3: AISGSRLSADTQY; V: TRBV10-3; J: TRBJ2-3
CDR3: SVYVGQGETQY; V: TRBV29-1; J: TRBJ2-5
CDR3: SVGGHRGGFTEAF; V: TRBV29-1; J: TRBJ1-1
CDR3: ASKLRGFETQY; V: TRBV12-3/TRBV12-4; J: TRBJ2-5
CDR3: ASSVLSGQGYEQY; V: TRBV6-2/TRBV6-3; J: TRBJ2-7
CDR3: ASSGRDAGHNEQF; V: TRBV9; J: TRBJ2-1
CDR3: ASSFPGGGETQY; V: TRBV5-1; J: TRBJ2-5
CDR3: ASSIDRVSPLH; V: TRBV7-3; J: TRBJ1-6
CDR3: ASTPTGENSPLH; V: TRBV19; J: TRBJ1-6
CDR3: ASSFLSGGTGELF; V: TRBV7-8; J: TRBJ2-2
CDR3: ASSREGQARGEQY; V: TRBV14; J: TRBJ2-7
CDR3: AISATENGELF; V: TRBV10-3; J: TRBJ2-2
CDR3: ASSLVVREWGTDTQY; V: TRBV7-8; J: TRBJ2-3
CDR3: ASSIPQEGQGAYGYT; V: TRBV9; J: TRBJ1-2
CDR3: ASSEHPGLAGSETQY; V: TRBV10-2; J: TRBJ2-5
CDR3: SVERGMTNEKLF; V: TRBV29-1; J: TRBJ1-4
CDR3: ASSGGSGELF; V: TRBV6-6; J: TRBJ2-2
CDR3: ASSETLVNTEAF; V: TRBV6-5; J: TRBJ1-1
CDR3: ASGDRRTYNEQF; V: TRBV19; J: TRBJ2-1
CDR3: ASSEWEGVEQY; V: TRBV7-9; J: TRBJ2-7
CDR3: ASSPYGGFGYT; V: TRBV4-1; J: TRBJ1-2
CDR3: ASRLAGSRDSSTDTQY; V: TRBV12-2; J: TRBJ2-3
CDR3: ASSDSRYNEQF; V: TRBV12-3/TRBV12-4; J: TRBJ2-1
CDR3: SVENRTGRGNYGYT; V: TRBV29-1; J: TRBJ1-2
CDR3: ASSRASGRGAHNEQF; V: TRBV7-2; J: TRBJ2-1
CDR3: ASSQQVPHGYT; V: TRBV6-6; J: TRBJ1-2
CDR3: ASSSLSDIEQF; V: TRBV12-3/TRBV12-4; J: TRBJ2-1
CDR3: ASSTRQGAATGELF; V: TRBV7-2; J: TRBJ2-2
CDR3: ASSATGVWDTEAF; V: TRBV5-1; J: TRBJ1-1
CDR3: ASSSPGLASEQY; V: TRBV7-9; J: TRBJ2-7